The 10 T cell receptor beta chains below all came from one sample that was sequenced in a study of response to subunit inactivated influenza vaccine. Each CDR3 protein is one row after TCRdb ran MiXCR on the RT-PCR reads. The data show about 700,000 distinct CDR3 sequences, with 15% to 17% seen just once and more than 9% held by the top ten. The sample was PBMCs from blood, taken roughly 13 days after vaccination. These receptors came from a man aged 45-60 years who received an inactivated influenza vaccine.

V is TRBV3-1 and J is TRBJ1-1, with a tentative D call TRBD1 (5 bases). The germline V gene encodes CDR1 LGHDT and CDR2 YNNKEL (reference sequence). Trimming stripped 3 bases from V and 0 bases from J, with 8 bases between. The CDR3 is made up of 14 amino acids. CDR3 nucleotides: TGTGCCAGCAGCCAGAAGGGGATGAACACTGAAGCTTTCTTT. Amino acid sequence: CASSQKGMNTEAFF.

This clonotype was seen at least ten times. The genes are TRBV12-3 or TRBV12-4 and TRBJ2-5; TRBD2 matches 10 bases. The CDR3 runs to 14 residues. Trimming cost V 5 bases and J 2 bases; bases outside gene matches: 2. CDR3 nucleotides: TGTGCCAGCAGTCGGACTAGCGGTCAAGAGACCCAGTACTTC. It specifies CASSRTSGQETQYF.

This clonotype was picked up many times. This chain links TRBV5-1 with TRBJ2-1; D is unresolved. The CDR3 runs 13 residues. V lost 4 bases, J lost 7 bases, and 12 bases lay in between. Germline lookup yields CDR1 SGHRS and CDR2 YFSETQ. In DNA, the CDR3 is TGCGCCAGCAGCCCTTTCCCGGGTAATGAGCAGTTCTTC. Translating it yields CASSPFPGNEQFF. Complete variable domain (other parts from reference TRBV5-1 and TRBJ2-1): KAGVTQTPRYLIKTRGQQVTLSCSPISGHRSVSWYQQTPGQGLQFLFEYFSETQRNKGNFPGRFSGRQFSNSRSEMNVSTLELGDSALYLCASSPFPGNEQFFGPGTRLTVL.

The chain is built from TRBV15 and TRBJ2-1; 13 bases map to TRBD2. Trimming took 5 bases from V and 7 from J; bases not matched to a gene: 5. From germline, CDR1 is LNHNV and CDR2 YYDKDF (reference sequence). The CDR3 contains 15 residues. The CDR3 DNA is TGTGCCACCAGCGAATCGGGACTAGCGGGAAATGAGCAGTTCTTC. Translating gives CATSESGLAGNEQFF.

The genes are TRBV12-3 or TRBV12-4 and TRBJ1-5; D remains ambiguous. This CDR3 is built from 15 residues. V shed 7 bases and J shed 3 bases, with 16 bases lying between them. The CDR3 sequence is CASTWGGRPNQPQHF. For the CDR3, the DNA is TGTGCCAGCACCTGGGGAGGGCGACCCAATCAGCCCCAGCATTTT.

In its sample, this clonotype was seen a few times. The J gene is TRBJ1-5, the V gene TRBV10-2, with 9 bases identical to TRBD1. The V gene end was trimmed by 3 bases and the J gene end by 6 bases; junction bases not matched to a gene: 12. The germline gives CDR1 WSHSY, CDR2 SAAADI. This CDR3 spans 17 amino acids. Here the CDR3 reads CASSDGQGRASGQPQHF. In nucleotides, the CDR3 is TGCGCCAGCAGTGACGGACAGGGGAGGGCTTCAGGTCAGCCCCAGCATTTT.

This clonotype was detected only a few times. J is TRBJ2-5 and V is TRBV5-6; 10 positions match TRBD2. V gave up 6 bases and J gave up 6 bases; unmatched junction bases: 20. This CDR3 has 18 residues. The V gene's germline CDR1 is SGHDT and CDR2 YYEEEE. This CDR3 is CASTLYRSSGSLLKTQYF. The CDR3 DNA reads TGTGCCAGCACCCTTTACAGGTCTAGCGGGAGTCTTTTGAAGACCCAGTACTTC.

This clonotype was seen more than once but under ten times. The V gene is TRBV20-1, the J gene TRBJ2-7; 7 nucleotides match TRBD1. The ends lost 6 bases at V and 2 bases at J; junction bases unmatched: 7. Germline V gene data show CDR1 as DFQATT and CDR2 as SNEGSKA (reference sequence). The CDR3 loop spans 13 amino acids. The CDR3 DNA follows: TGCAGTGCCCCGGACAGGAGAACCTACGAGCAGTACTTC. This gives the protein CSAPDRRTYEQYF.

The gene calls are TRBV7-8 and TRBJ2-7; TRBD2 aligns across 7 bases. Germline CDR1 is SGHVS and CDR2 is FQNEAQ. The CDR3 loop spans 15 amino acids. The J segment lost 0 bases and the V segment lost 5 bases, leaving 7 bases of the junction unmatched. The CDR3 DNA sequence: TGTGCCAGCAGCGCTCGGGAGGCGAGCTCCTACGAGCAGTACTTC. Amino acids: CASSAREASSYEQYF.

The genes are TRBV20-1 and TRBJ1-6; no clear D. CDR1 is DFQATT and CDR2 is SNEGSKA in the germline V gene (reference sequence). The CDR3 is 13 amino acids. V lost 3 bases and J lost 6, with 9 bases in between. This chain's CDR3 is CSASISPNSPLHF. DNA of the CDR3: TGCAGTGCTAGTATAAGTCCTAATTCACCCCTCCACTTT.